Listed here are 22 T cell receptor beta chains from one sample, sequenced in a study of spatial heterogeneity in lung cancer. Study findings and constraints: Tracking of tumor mutation counts was seen in expanded intratumoral alpha and beta TCR counts.

No cognate antigen is known for these TCRs. TCRdb redid the calling of the 5' RACE reads with MiXCR, one entry per CDR3 protein. The table lists around 23,000 distinct CDR3 sequences, under 6.5% of them singletons. Time point described: sample taken at primary tumor resection. The sequenced sample was lung tumor tissue, obtained at surgery. The receptor set was obtained from a male donor with early-stage non-small cell lung cancer.

Relative to its sample, this clonotype is medium-sized. The chain is built from TRBV6-5 and TRBJ2-1; 7 bases are a match to TRBD1. V lost 8 bases to trimming and J lost 3 bases; unmatched junction nucleotides: 7. In germline, CDR1 is MNHEY, CDR2 SVGAGI. CDR3 length: 14 residues. CDR3 nucleotides: TGTGCCAGCGGAAAGGACAGGTACTACAATGAGCAGTTCTTC. Translation: CASGKDRYYNEQFF.

The chain recombines TRBV11-2 with TRBJ2-3, with D possibly being TRBD2 (6 bases). CDR1 is SGHAT and CDR2 is FQNNGV in the germline V gene. Deletions cut 3 bases from V and 2 bases from J, with 9 bases between. The CDR3 sequence is 14 residues long. The CDR3 bases are TGTGCCAGCAGCTTGACGGGAGACACAGATACGCAGTATTTT. It translates to CASSLTGDTDTQYF.

There are many counts of this clonotype. The chain joins TRBV6-1 to TRBJ2-3; 12 nucleotides agree with TRBD2. The CDR3 is 18 residues long. V was pared by 6 bases and J by 5 bases, with 15 bases of the junction left unmatched. Germline V gives CDR1 MNHNS, CDR2 SASEGT. The CDR3 nucleotides are TGTGCCAGCAGACCCCGACTAGCGGGGGATGTTGGACGAGATACGCAGTATTTT. It is translated as CASRPRLAGDVGRDTQYF.

This clonotype was counted ten times or more. The genes are TRBV2 and TRBJ2-4; maybe TRBD1 (5 bases). Germline assignment: CDR1 SNHLY and CDR2 FYNNEI. This CDR3 spans 11 amino acids. V shed 6 bases and J shed 6 bases, with 6 bases lying between them. The chain's CDR3 is CASRRGNIQYF. The CDR3 region has the DNA TGTGCCAGCAGAAGGGGAAACATTCAGTACTTC.

The chain links TRBV28 to TRBJ2-7; 8 bases align to TRBD1. This CDR3 is 14 amino acids long. Germline loops: CDR1 MDHEN, CDR2 SYDVKM. V dropped 9 bases and J dropped 7; count of bases not matched to a gene: 14. CDR3 protein: CASLGQGIIAEQYF. The CDR3 DNA follows: TGTGCCAGTCTAGGACAGGGAATAATCGCGGAGCAGTACTTC. Full variable domain (missing parts from reference TRBV28 and TRBJ2-7): DVKVTQSSRYLVKRTGEKVFLECVQDMDHENMFWYRQDPGLGLRLIYFSYDVKMKEKGDIPEGYSVSREKKERFSLILESASTNQTSMYLCASLGQGIIAEQYFGPGTRLTVT.

This clonotype was seen at least ten times. This sequence joins TRBV21-1 and TRBJ2-2; the D call TRBD2 from the table was never checked on the DNA. TRBV21-1 is a pseudogene segment. The CDR3 totals 18 residues. The CDR3 spells CGNPSSFGSGGSTGELFF. CDR3 in DNA: TGTGGGAACCCCAGCAGTTTCGGGTCGGGAGGTTCTACCGGGGAGCTGTTTTTT.

This clonotype appeared many times. The chain joins TRBV5-1 to TRBJ1-1; TRBD1 might be the D (6 bases). Trimming stripped 2 bases from V and 0 bases from J, with 14 bases between. Germline V lookup: CDR1 SGHRS, CDR2 YFSETQ. This CDR3 is built from 16 residues. This CDR3 reads CASSFRGAELNTEAFF. For the CDR3, the DNA is TGCGCCAGCAGCTTCAGGGGCGCAGAATTGAACACTGAAGCTTTCTTT.

This clonotype was seen at least ten times. As DNA, the CDR3 is TGTGCCACCAGTCGGAGGGTGGTAGCCGCGTCCGATGAGCAGTTCTTC. It codes for CATSRRVVAASDEQFF. The chain joins TRBV24-1 to TRBJ2-1, with a tentative D call TRBD2 (6 bases). CDR3 length: 16 residues. V gave up 6 bases and J gave up 8 bases, with 22 bases separating them. Germline CDR1 and CDR2: KGHDR and SFDVKD.

This clonotype occurred a few times. The chain couples TRBV6-2 or TRBV6-3 to TRBJ2-7; D unresolved. Germline values: CDR1 MNHEY, CDR2 SVGEGT. This CDR3 contains 10 residues. Trimming left V 1 base short and J 5 bases short, with 0 bases between. The chain's CDR3 is CASSYYEQYF. CDR3 coding DNA: TGTGCCAGCAGTTACTACGAGCAGTACTTC.

There are a few counts of this clonotype. The rearrangement uses TRBV28 and TRBJ2-7, with 7 bases lining up with TRBD1. The length of the CDR3 is 15 residues. Germline V gives CDR1 MDHEN, CDR2 SYDVKM. V trimming: 5 bases; J trimming: 6 bases; junction bases outside the gene matches: 13. The CDR3 DNA reads TGTGCCAGCAGTCCATCGGACAGGTCAGGGGGCGAGCAGTACTTC. It specifies CASSPSDRSGGEQYF.

This clonotype showed up many times. The chain has TRBV6-6 and TRBJ1-5, with D unclear. The germline gives CDR1 MNHNY, CDR2 SVGAGI (reference sequence). V lost 8 bases to trimming and J lost 5 bases, with 22 bases between them. This CDR3 region has 16 residues. CDR3 in DNA: TGTGCCAGCGCAAAATTGCCAGGAGGCGGTGATCAGCCCCAGCATTTT. It encodes CASAKLPGGGDQPQHF.

The chain is built from TRBV18 and TRBJ2-6; D is ambiguous. Per the germline V gene, CDR1 is KGHSH and CDR2 is LQKENI. CDR3 size: 13 residues. V was clipped by 6 bases and J by 3 bases, with 6 bases between them. CDR3 sequence reads: CASSFDGANVLTF. CDR3 in DNA: TGTGCCAGCTCTTTCGATGGGGCCAACGTCCTGACTTTC.

This clonotype was observed at least ten times. The V gene is TRBV5-1, the J gene TRBJ2-3; D is possibly TRBD2 (5 bases). Trimming removed 0 bases from V and 2 bases from J, with 10 bases in between. Germline V gives CDR1 SGHRS, CDR2 YFSETQ. CDR3 size: 15 residues. Written as DNA, the CDR3 is TGCGCCAGCAGCTTGGCCGGACTTTACACAGATACGCAGTATTTT. The encoded protein is CASSLAGLYTDTQYF.

By its share, this clonotype is medium-sized (0.01 to 0.1%). The chain carries TRBV4-2 and TRBJ2-7, with TRBD2 identical over 13 bases. J gave up 5 bases and V 6 bases, and 7 bases lay outside the gene matches. The length of the CDR3 is 15 residues. Germline V gene sequence: CDR1 LGHNA, CDR2 YNFKEQ. For the CDR3, the DNA is TGTGCCAGCAGTTCTGAGGGACTAGCGGGAAACGAGCAGTACTTC. Protein: CASSSEGLAGNEQYF.

This clonotype is labeled as medium-sized. The chain joins TRBV5-1 to TRBJ2-1; TRBD2 agrees at 15 bases. CDR3 length equals 19 residues. V lost 0 bases to trimming and J lost 1 base; unmatched junction nucleotides: 5. Germline CDR1 SGHRS, CDR2 YFSETQ. This chain's CDR3 is CASSLAGLAGGRSYNEQFF. CDR3 bases: TGCGCCAGCAGCTTGGCCGGACTAGCGGGAGGGCGTTCCTACAATGAGCAGTTCTTC.

This clonotype was seen many times. The CDR3 sequence is CSARVQGAVSYEQYF. The CDR3 bases are TGCAGTGCTAGAGTTCAGGGGGCCGTCTCCTACGAGCAGTACTTC. The chain is built from TRBV20-1 and TRBJ2-7; 8 nucleotides align to TRBD1. The germline V gene has CDR1 DFQATT and CDR2 SNEGSKA (reference sequence). J was trimmed by 0 bases and V by 1 base; bases with no gene match: 5. The CDR3 has 15 amino acids.

This clonotype showed up many times. The chain couples TRBV6-2 or TRBV6-3 to TRBJ2-2; tentatively, D is TRBD2 (6 bases). CDR3 length: 14 amino acids. V lost 6 bases and J 6 bases, leaving 14 bases between the germline ends. Germline CDR1 and CDR2: MNHEY and SVGEGT. The CDR3 nucleotides read TGTGCCAGCAGGCTATTACTAGCTCCCGGGGAGCTGTTTTTT. Protein product: CASRLLLAPGELFF.

In its sample, this clonotype was seen many times. The chain recombines TRBV7-2 with TRBJ2-3; D call uncertain. V was cut by 4 bases and J by 8 bases, with 10 bases left in between. There are 12 residues in the CDR3. Germline loops: CDR1 SGHTA, CDR2 FQGNSA. The CDR3 region is CASSSTRGTQYF. As DNA, the CDR3 is TGTGCCAGCAGCTCCACGAGAGGTACGCAGTATTTT.

This clonotype has at least ten counts. The V gene is TRBV7-9, the J gene TRBJ1-5; D may be TRBD1 (5 bases). Trimming pared 2 bases from V and 10 bases from J, leaving 6 bases between. Per germline, CDR1 SEHNR and CDR2 FQNEAQ (reference sequence). The length of the CDR3 is 11 residues. The CDR3 coding sequence is TGTGCCAGCAGCTTACAGGGTCCCCAGCATTTT. Translated, it gives CASSLQGPQHF.

At least ten counts were recorded for this clonotype. J is TRBJ2-7 and V is TRBV5-6; the D gene could be TRBD1 or TRBD2 (6 bases each). Germline CDR1 reads SGHDT; CDR2 reads YYEEEE. The CDR3 is 15 residues long. Trimming cost V 4 bases and J 2 bases, with 16 bases left between them. The CDR3 here is CASSGWGAKPYEQYF. In DNA form, the CDR3 reads TGTGCCAGCAGCGGATGGGGGGCGAAACCCTACGAGCAGTACTTC. The full variable domain, with the rest looked up from reference TRBV5-6 and TRBJ2-7, is DAGVTQSPTHLIKTRGQQVTLRCSPKSGHDTVSWYQQALGQGPQFIFQYYEEEERQRGNFPDRFSGHQFPNYSSELNVNALLLGDSALYLCASSGWGAKPYEQYFGPGTRLTVT.

CDR3 in amino acids: CSTRKQGMYEQYF. The DNA of the CDR3 is TGCAGTACCAGAAAACAGGGCATGTACGAGCAGTACTTC. This chain joins TRBV20-1 and TRBJ2-7; possibly TRBD1 for D (6 bases). This CDR3 comprises 13 residues. Trimming shortened V by 8 bases and J by 4 bases, and 18 bases separated the two germline ends. Germline assignment: CDR1 DFQATT and CDR2 SNEGSKA (reference sequence).

This clonotype was seen repeatedly, ten times or more. The rearrangement joins TRBV7-9 to TRBJ2-3; 11 nucleotides agree with TRBD2. The ends lost 5 bases at V and 2 bases at J; junction bases unmatched: 9. In germline, CDR1 is SEHNR, CDR2 FQNEAQ (reference sequence). The CDR3 spans 17 residues. CDR3 sequence: CASSPRLAGTFTDTQYF. CDR3 nucleotide sequence: TGTGCCAGCAGCCCTCGACTAGCGGGGACCTTCACAGATACGCAGTATTTT.